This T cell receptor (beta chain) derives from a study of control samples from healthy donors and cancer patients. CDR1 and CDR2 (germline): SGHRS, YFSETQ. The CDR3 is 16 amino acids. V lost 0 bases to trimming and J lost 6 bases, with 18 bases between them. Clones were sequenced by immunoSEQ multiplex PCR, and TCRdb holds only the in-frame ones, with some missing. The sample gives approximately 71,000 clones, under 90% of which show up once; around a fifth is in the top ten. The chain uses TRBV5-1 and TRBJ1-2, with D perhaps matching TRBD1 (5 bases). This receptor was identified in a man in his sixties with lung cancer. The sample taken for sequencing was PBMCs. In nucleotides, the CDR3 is TGCGCCAGCAGCTTGGTCTTGTCCCGGGACCGAGATGGCTACACCTTC. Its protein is CASSLVLSRDRDGYTF.